The source of this TCR beta chain is a study of shared clonotypes between healthy human individuals. Germline values: CDR1 SGHVS, CDR2 FQNEAQ. This CDR3 is built from 15 residues. The V and J ends lost 5 bases and 1 base, in that order; junction bases with no gene match: 4. Method: immunoSEQ multiplex PCR; TCRdb's copy keeps in-frame clones and lacks some. Among about 960,000 clones, over 60% were seen once, and the ten largest hold approximately 1.5%. The sequenced material came from memory CD4+ T cells sorted from blood. Described subset: CD45RA-negative fraction. The TCR sequence derives from a man aged 18 to 30 in good health. The chain employs TRBV7-8 and TRBJ1-1, with 10 bases aligning to TRBD1. CDR3 protein: CASSTRDRGNTEAFF. The CDR3 DNA follows: TGTGCCAGCAGCACCCGGGACAGGGGGAACACTGAAGCTTTCTTT.